This T cell receptor (beta chain) was captured by sequencing in a study of blood T cells in healthy people across ages. The study's findings and limits: Naive T cell percentage strongly correlated with TCR beta diversity.

A second roughly 7 to 12 cycle PCR used barcoded and J-beta primers. TCRdb independently ran MiXCR on the 5' RACE reads; one entry per CDR3 protein. Here the sample spans roughly 800,000 distinct CDR3 sequences, over 45% being singletons. The V gene's germline CDR1 is MNHNS and CDR2 SASEGT. Trimming removed 5 bases from V and 7 bases from J, with 23 bases in between. The CDR3 sequence is 16 residues long. This clonotype was detected only a few times. Antigen unknown. The authors extracted at least 6 micrograms of total RNA per sample. This clonotype was sampled from a man aged 30-40 years in good health. Sequencing used blood. The chain uses TRBV6-1 and TRBJ1-1; D may be TRBD1 (5 bases). The CDR3, as DNA: TGTGCCAGCAGTAACCTCCCACCGGGGTTTGGGGGTGAAGCTTTCTTT. Protein product: CASSNLPPGFGGEAFF.